Presented here are 9 T cell receptor beta chains from one specimen sequenced in a study of CD8 T cells in Susac syndrome. A quantity of about 0.45 to 1 ug RNA underwent reverse transcription using random hexamers. TCRdb called the immunoSEQ multiplex PCR reads again in MiXCR, with one record for every CDR3 protein. Found here are around 160,000 distinct CDR3 sequences, around 95% of them singletons; the top ten hold about 0.14%. Sequenced material: CD4+ T cells from PBMCs. The source of these receptors is a human donor in good health.

This clonotype has only one observation. This chain links TRBV5-4 with TRBJ1-4; the match to TRBD1 covers 9 bases. J gave up 6 bases and V 3 bases, and 6 bases lay outside the gene matches. Germline CDR1 and CDR2: SGHNT and YYREEE (reference sequence). This CDR3 has 15 amino acids. The CDR3: CASSSGTGRDEKLFF. DNA of the CDR3: TGTGCCAGCAGCTCCGGGACAGGGAGAGATGAAAAACTGTTTTTT.

This clonotype is a singleton in its sample. The genes are TRBV3-1 and TRBJ2-7; D may match TRBD1 or TRBD2 (5 bases each). CDR3 length equals 14 residues. Per germline, CDR1 LGHDT and CDR2 YNNKEL (reference sequence). Deletions cut 4 bases from V and 2 bases from J, with 12 bases between. DNA of the CDR3: TGTGCCAGCAGCCTCCGGGACGGAACCTACGAGCAGTACTTC. It yields the protein CASSLRDGTYEQYF.

V usage is TRBV5-4 and J usage is TRBJ1-3; D gene unclear. Between the trimmed V and J ends, which lost 1 base and 0 bases, there was a span of 8 bases. This CDR3 has 15 amino acids. Germline CDR1 is SGHNT and CDR2 is YYREEE (reference sequence). The CDR3 reads CASSLYSHSGNTIYF. For the CDR3, the DNA is TGTGCCAGCAGCTTGTACAGCCACTCTGGAAACACCATATATTTT.

In nucleotides, the CDR3 is TGTGCTAGTGGTTTGGTATTGGCACTACATAGCAATCAGCCCCAGCATTTT. Translation gives CASGLVLALHSNQPQHF. This chain uses TRBV12-5 with TRBJ1-5; no reliable D call. This CDR3 comprises 17 residues. V was trimmed by 0 bases and J by 0 bases, leaving 12 bases between them. Germline loops: CDR1 LGHNT, CDR2 FRNRAP.

The rearrangement joins TRBV10-3 to TRBJ1-5; no firm D call. Per the germline V gene, CDR1 is ENHRY and CDR2 is SYGVKD. This CDR3 has 15 residues. Deletions cut 2 bases from V and 0 bases from J, with 8 bases between. CDR3 sequence (DNA): TGTGCCATCAGTGAGGCACGTTATAGCAATCAGCCCCAGCATTTT. Encoded protein: CAISEARYSNQPQHF.

The chain links TRBV30 to TRBJ2-2; D possibly corresponds to TRBD1 (6 bases). Trimming took off 3 bases at V and 5 bases at J, with 10 bases between the two ends. Germline-derived CDR1 and CDR2 are GTSNPN and SVGIG (reference sequence). The CDR3 is 13 residues long. For the CDR3, the DNA is TGTGCCTGGAGCCCGACAGGAACCGGGGAGCTGTTTTTT. Translated: CAWSPTGTGELFF. Full variable domain (outside the CDR3, taken from reference TRBV30 and TRBJ2-2): SQTIHQWPATLVQPVGSPLSLECTVEGTSNPNLYWYRQAAGRGLQLLFYSVGIGQISSEVPQNLSASRPQDRQFILSSKKLLLSDSGFYLCAWSPTGTGELFFGEGSRLTVL.

This clonotype appeared once. J is TRBJ2-4 and V is TRBV15, with D tentatively TRBD1 (6 bases). The CDR3 has 14 amino acids. V lost 9 bases, J lost 1 base, and 13 bases lay in between. CDR1 and CDR2 (germline): LNHNV, YYDKDF (reference sequence). The CDR3 coding sequence is TGTGCCACAAACCCCGACAGGGCCAAAAACATTCAGTACTTC. It codes for CATNPDRAKNIQYF.

J is TRBJ2-2 and V is TRBV29-1; perhaps D is TRBD1 or TRBD2 (5 bases each). V shed 4 bases and J shed 7 bases, with 22 bases lying between them. CDR1 SQVTM and CDR2 ANQGSEA come from the germline V gene. The CDR3 sequence is 16 residues long. The CDR3 DNA reads as TGCAGCGTTGCCCTATGGACACGAGGGGCAAGCGGGGAGCTGTTTTTT. Amino acids: CSVALWTRGASGELFF.

The rearrangement links TRBV5-4 to TRBJ2-1; D unresolved. V was pared by 1 base and J by 9 bases, with 8 bases between. Germline-derived CDR1 and CDR2 are SGHNT and YYREEE (reference sequence). The CDR3 loop spans 12 amino acids. The CDR3 coding sequence is TGTGCCAGCAGCTTGATTTTAAGTGAGCAGTTCTTC. It translates to CASSLILSEQFF. Full variable domain (outside the CDR3, taken from reference TRBV5-4 and TRBJ2-1): ETGVTQSPTHLIKTRGQQVTLRCSSQSGHNTVSWYQQALGQGPQFIFQYYREEENGRGNFPPRFSGLQFPNYSSELNVNALELDDSALYLCASSLILSEQFFGPGTRLTVL.